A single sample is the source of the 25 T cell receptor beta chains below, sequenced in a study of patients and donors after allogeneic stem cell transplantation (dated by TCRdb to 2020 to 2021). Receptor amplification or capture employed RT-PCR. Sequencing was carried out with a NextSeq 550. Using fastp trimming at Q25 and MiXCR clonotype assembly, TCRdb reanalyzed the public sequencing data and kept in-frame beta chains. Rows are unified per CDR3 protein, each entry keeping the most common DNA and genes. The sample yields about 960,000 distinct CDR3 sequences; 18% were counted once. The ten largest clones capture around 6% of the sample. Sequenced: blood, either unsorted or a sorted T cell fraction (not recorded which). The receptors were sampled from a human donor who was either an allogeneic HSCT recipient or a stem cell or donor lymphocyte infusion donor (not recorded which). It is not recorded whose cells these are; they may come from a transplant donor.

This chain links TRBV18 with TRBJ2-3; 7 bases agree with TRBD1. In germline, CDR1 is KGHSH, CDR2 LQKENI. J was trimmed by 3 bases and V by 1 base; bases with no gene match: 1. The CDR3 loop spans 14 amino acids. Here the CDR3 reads CASSPQQGTDTQYF. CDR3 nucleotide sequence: TGTGCCAGCTCACCACAACAGGGGACAGATACGCAGTATTTT.

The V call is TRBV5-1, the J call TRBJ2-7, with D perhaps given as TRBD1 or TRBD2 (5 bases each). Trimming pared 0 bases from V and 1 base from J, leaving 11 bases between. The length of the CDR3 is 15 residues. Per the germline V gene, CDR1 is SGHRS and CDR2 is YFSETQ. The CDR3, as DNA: TGCGCCAGCAGCTTGGAGGGGACCCAGTCCTACGAGCAGTACTTC. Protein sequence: CASSLEGTQSYEQYF.

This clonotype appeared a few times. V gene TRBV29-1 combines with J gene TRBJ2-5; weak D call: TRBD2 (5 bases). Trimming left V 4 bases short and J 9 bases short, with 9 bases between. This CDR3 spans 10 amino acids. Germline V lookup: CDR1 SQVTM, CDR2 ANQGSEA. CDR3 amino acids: CSVVKEAQYF. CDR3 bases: TGCAGCGTTGTTAAGGAGGCCCAGTACTTC.

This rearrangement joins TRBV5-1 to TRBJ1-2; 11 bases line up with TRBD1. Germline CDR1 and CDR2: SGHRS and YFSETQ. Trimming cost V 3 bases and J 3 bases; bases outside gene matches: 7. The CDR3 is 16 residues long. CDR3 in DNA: TGCGCCAGCAGCTCATCCGGGACAGGGGGGTACTATGGCTACACCTTC. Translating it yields CASSSSGTGGYYGYTF.

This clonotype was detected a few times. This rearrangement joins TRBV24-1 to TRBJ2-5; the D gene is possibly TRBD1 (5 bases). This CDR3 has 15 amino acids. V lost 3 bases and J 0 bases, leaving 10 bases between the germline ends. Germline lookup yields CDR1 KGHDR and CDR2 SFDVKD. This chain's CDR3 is CATSDPTDYQETQYF. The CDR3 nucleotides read TGTGCCACCAGTGATCCGACAGACTACCAAGAGACCCAGTACTTC.

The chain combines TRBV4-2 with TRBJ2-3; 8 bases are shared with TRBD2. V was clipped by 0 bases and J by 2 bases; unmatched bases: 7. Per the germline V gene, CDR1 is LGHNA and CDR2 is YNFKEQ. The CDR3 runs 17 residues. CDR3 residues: CASSQERGLANTDTQYF. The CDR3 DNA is TGTGCCAGCAGCCAAGAACGCGGACTAGCTAACACAGATACGCAGTATTTT.

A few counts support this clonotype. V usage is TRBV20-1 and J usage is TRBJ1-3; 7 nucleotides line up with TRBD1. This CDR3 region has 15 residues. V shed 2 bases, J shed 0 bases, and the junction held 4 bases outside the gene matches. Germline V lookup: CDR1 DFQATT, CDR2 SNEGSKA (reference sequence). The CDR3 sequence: CSARPGTASGNTIYF. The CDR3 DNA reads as TGCAGTGCTAGACCTGGGACAGCCTCTGGAAACACCATATATTTT.

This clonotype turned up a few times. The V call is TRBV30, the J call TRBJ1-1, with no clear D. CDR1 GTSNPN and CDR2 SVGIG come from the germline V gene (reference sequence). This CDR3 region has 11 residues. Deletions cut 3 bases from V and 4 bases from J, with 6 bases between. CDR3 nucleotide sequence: TGTGCCTGGAGGAGGTTCACTGAAGCTTTCTTT. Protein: CAWRRFTEAFF.

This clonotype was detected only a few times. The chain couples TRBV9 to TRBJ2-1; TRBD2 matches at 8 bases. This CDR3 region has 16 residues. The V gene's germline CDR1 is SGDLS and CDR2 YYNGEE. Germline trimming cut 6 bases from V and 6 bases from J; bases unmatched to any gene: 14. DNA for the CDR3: TGTGCCAGCACCGTTGGGCGGGGCGGGAGGACCAATGAGCAGTTCTTC. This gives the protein CASTVGRGGRTNEQFF.

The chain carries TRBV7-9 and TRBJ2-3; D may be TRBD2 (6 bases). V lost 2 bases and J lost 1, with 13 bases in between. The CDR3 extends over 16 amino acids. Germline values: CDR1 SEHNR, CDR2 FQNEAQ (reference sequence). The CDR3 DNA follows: TGTGCCAGCAGCTTATGGCGCGGGGACGGCACAGATACGCAGTATTTT. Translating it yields CASSLWRGDGTDTQYF.

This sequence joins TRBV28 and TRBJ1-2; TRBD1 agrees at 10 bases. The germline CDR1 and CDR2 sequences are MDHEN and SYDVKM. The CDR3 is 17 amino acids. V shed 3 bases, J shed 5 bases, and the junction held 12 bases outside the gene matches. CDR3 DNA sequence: TGTGCCAGCAGTTTCATGGGGACAGGGGCGGGGGGGTATGGCTACACCTTC. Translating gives CASSFMGTGAGGYGYTF.

The CDR3 region has the DNA TGTGCCAGCAGTTTGAGGACGGACAGGCTATCGAACACTGAAGCTTTCTTT. Protein: CASSLRTDRLSNTEAFF. The rearrangement uses TRBV27 and TRBJ1-1; 7 bases align to TRBD1. CDR3 length: 17 residues. V was pared by 3 bases and J by 1 base, with 11 bases of the junction left unmatched. Germline values: CDR1 MNHEY, CDR2 SMNVEV (reference sequence).

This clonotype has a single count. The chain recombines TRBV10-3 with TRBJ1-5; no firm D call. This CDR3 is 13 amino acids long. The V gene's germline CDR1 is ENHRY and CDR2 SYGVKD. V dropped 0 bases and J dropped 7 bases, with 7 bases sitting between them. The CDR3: CAISESRVQPQHF. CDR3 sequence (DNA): TGTGCCATCAGTGAGTCTAGAGTACAGCCCCAGCATTTT.

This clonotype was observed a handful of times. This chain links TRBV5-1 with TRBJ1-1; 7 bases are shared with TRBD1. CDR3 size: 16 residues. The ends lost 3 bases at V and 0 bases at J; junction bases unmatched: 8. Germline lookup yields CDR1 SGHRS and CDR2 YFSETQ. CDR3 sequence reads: CASSWTGSLMNTEAFF. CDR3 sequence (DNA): TGCGCCAGCAGCTGGACAGGCTCCCTGATGAACACTGAAGCTTTCTTT.

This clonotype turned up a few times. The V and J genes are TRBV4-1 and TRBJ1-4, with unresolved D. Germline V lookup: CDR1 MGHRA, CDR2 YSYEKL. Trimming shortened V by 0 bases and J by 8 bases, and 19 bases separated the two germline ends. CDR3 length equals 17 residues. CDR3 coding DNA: TGCGCCAGCAGCCAAGACAAGCCTCTGAGGGCGGGAGAAAAACTGTTTTTT. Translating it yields CASSQDKPLRAGEKLFF.

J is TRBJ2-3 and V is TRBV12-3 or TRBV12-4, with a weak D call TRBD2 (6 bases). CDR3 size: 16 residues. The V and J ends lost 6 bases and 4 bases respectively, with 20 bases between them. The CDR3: CASREFISGPPDTQYF. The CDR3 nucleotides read TGTGCCAGCAGAGAGTTTATTAGCGGCCCCCCAGATACGCAGTATTTT.

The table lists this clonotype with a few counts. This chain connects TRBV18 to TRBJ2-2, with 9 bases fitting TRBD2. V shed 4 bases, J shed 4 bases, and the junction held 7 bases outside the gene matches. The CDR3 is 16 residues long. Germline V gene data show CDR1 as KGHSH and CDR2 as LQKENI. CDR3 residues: CASSHRLAAITGELFF. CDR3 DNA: TGTGCCAGCTCACACCGACTAGCGGCCATCACCGGGGAGCTGTTTTTT.

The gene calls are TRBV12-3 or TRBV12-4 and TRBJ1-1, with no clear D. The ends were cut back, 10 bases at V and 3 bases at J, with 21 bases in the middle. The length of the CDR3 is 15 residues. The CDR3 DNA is TGTGCCACCCCGCGGTCTGTTGGGTGGGACACTGAAGCTTTCTTT. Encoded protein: CATPRSVGWDTEAFF.

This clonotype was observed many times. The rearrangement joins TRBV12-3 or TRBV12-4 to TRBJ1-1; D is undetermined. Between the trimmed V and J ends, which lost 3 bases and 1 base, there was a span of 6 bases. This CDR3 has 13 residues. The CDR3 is CASSLGKNTEAFF. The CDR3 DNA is TGTGCCAGCAGTTTGGGGAAGAACACTGAAGCTTTCTTT.

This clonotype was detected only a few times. For the CDR3, the DNA is TGTGCCAGCAGTTTTGGGACACAAAGCTACGAGCAGTACTTC. Its protein product is CASSFGTQSYEQYF. The J gene is TRBJ2-7, the V gene TRBV12-3 or TRBV12-4; weak D call: TRBD1 (6 bases). CDR3 size: 14 residues. With 3 bases removed from V and 3 bases from J, the gap between germline ends came to 12 bases.

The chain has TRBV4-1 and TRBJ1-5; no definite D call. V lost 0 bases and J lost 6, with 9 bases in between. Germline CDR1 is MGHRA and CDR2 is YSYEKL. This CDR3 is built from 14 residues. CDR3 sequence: CASSQDVAGQPQHF. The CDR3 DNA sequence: TGCGCCAGCAGCCAAGATGTCGCAGGTCAGCCCCAGCATTTT.

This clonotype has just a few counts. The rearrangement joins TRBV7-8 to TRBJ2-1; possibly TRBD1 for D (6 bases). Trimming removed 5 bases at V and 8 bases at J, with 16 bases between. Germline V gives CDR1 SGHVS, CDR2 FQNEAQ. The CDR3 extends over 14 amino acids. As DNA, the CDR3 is TGTGCCAGCAGCCGTAACAGGGTTTCCCATGAGCAGTTCTTC. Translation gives CASSRNRVSHEQFF.

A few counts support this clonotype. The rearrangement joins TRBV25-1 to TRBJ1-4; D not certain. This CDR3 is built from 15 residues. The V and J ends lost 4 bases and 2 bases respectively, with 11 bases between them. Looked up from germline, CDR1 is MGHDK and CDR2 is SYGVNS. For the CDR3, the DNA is TGTGCCAGCAGTGTCAGGAAGGGCACTAATGAAAAACTGTTTTTT. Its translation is CASSVRKGTNEKLFF.

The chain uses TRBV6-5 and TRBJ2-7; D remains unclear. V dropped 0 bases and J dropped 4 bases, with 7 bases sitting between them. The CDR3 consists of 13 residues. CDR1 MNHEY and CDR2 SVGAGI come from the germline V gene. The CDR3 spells CASSYSTLYEQYF. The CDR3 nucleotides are TGTGCCAGCAGTTACTCGACGTTATACGAGCAGTACTTC.

The CDR3 nucleotides read TGTGCCAGCAGCTTAAGGACAGGGGGAAAGGGTACTGAAGCTTTCTTT. Its protein is CASSLRTGGKGTEAFF. The J gene is TRBJ1-1, the V gene TRBV7-8; the match to TRBD1 covers 10 bases. Trimming removed 2 bases from V and 5 bases from J; junction bases left unmatched: 8. Germline V CDR1 and CDR2: SGHVS, FQNEAQ. CDR3 size: 16 residues. Drawing the rest from reference TRBV7-8 and TRBJ1-1, the complete variable domain is GAGVSQSPRYKVAKRGQDVALRCDPISGHVSLFWYQQALGQGPEFLTYFQNEAQLDKSGLPSDRFFAERPEGSVSTLKIQRTQQEDSAVYLCASSLRTGGKGTEAFFGQGTRLTVV.